Below, 15 T cell receptor beta chains from the same sample are listed, as sequenced in a study of cytomegalovirus exposure and HLA in healthy donors. 13 Jbeta primers and 60 Vbeta primers were used for the PCR. Generated by immunoSEQ multiplex PCR, the TCRdb table keeps only in-frame clones and is missing some. The ten most abundant clones cover under 1.3% of a sample with 100,000 to 150,000 clones. Material for sequencing was PBMCs. These receptors were taken from a young man in good health and CMV-seronegative.

The chain employs TRBV6-1 and TRBJ1-5; 9 nucleotides align to TRBD1. The CDR3 covers 12 residues. V was clipped by 11 bases and J by 9 bases; unmatched bases: 8. Per the germline V gene, CDR1 is MNHNS and CDR2 is SASEGT. The CDR3 nucleotides are TGTGCCGCAGGACAGGGGTTAATGCCCCAGCATTTT. It specifies CAAGQGLMPQHF.

The chain couples TRBV12-5 to TRBJ2-3; TRBD2 agrees at 9 bases. CDR1 and CDR2 from the germline V gene are LGHNT and FRNRAP. Trimming at V came to 6 bases and at J to 5 bases, leaving 6 bases not matched to a gene. This CDR3 has 14 amino acids. Here the CDR3 DNA reads TGTGCTAGTGGAGCGGGACTAGCTAGAGATACGCAGTATTTT. It codes for CASGAGLARDTQYF.

Regarding this clone: Other nucleotide sequences in the sample specify the same CDR3. The CDR3 bases are TGTGCCACCAGCGCCAGGGGGAGCAATCAGCCCCAGCATTTT. It encodes CATSARGSNQPQHF. V usage is TRBV15 and J usage is TRBJ1-5, with TRBD1 matching over 7 bases. With V trimmed by 5 bases and J by 1 base, 2 bases remained unmatched. The CDR3 runs to 14 residues. CDR1 is LNHNV, CDR2 YYDKDF, per germline (reference sequence).

The V and J genes are TRBV2 and TRBJ2-5; 7 nucleotides agree with TRBD1. V shed 7 bases and J 2 bases; nucleotides not matched to a gene: 7. CDR3 length: 14 amino acids. The germline V gene has CDR1 SNHLY and CDR2 FYNNEI. This CDR3 reads CASKHGTAQETQYF. Written as DNA, the CDR3 is TGTGCCAGCAAGCACGGGACAGCTCAAGAGACCCAGTACTTC.

The chain recombines TRBV4-1 with TRBJ1-3; D may be TRBD1 (5 bases). Trimming cost V 2 bases and J 0 bases, with 17 bases left between them. CDR1 is MGHRA, CDR2 YSYEKL, per germline. The CDR3 sequence is 18 residues long. The chain's CDR3 is CASSQISGGISSGNTIYF. The CDR3 DNA reads as TGCGCCAGCAGCCAAATAAGCGGGGGGATAAGCTCTGGAAACACCATATATTTT.

The chain recombines TRBV5-1 with TRBJ1-2, with D perhaps matching TRBD1 (6 bases). Per the germline V gene, CDR1 is SGHRS and CDR2 is YFSETQ. Deletions cut 4 bases from V and 7 bases from J, with 14 bases between. The CDR3 is made up of 13 amino acids. CDR3: CASSPTGTLGYTF. DNA for the CDR3: TGCGCCAGCAGCCCGACCGGGACACTTGGCTACACCTTC.

The chain joins TRBV5-4 to TRBJ2-7; D unresolved. The CDR3 runs 14 residues. V was trimmed by 1 base and J by 0 bases, leaving 8 bases between them. Germline V gene data show CDR1 as SGHNT and CDR2 as YYREEE (reference sequence). This chain's CDR3 is CASSLSLSSYEQYF. CDR3 nucleotide sequence: TGTGCCAGCAGCTTGAGTCTAAGCTCCTACGAGCAGTACTTC.

The V gene is TRBV28, the J gene TRBJ1-4, with a weak D call TRBD1 (5 bases). The CDR3 contains 14 residues. Trimming shortened V by 6 bases and J by 4 bases, and 12 bases separated the two germline ends. Germline CDR1 reads MDHEN; CDR2 reads SYDVKM. The CDR3 DNA follows: TGTGCCAGCAGCCTGGGGGGGAGTAATGAAAAACTGTTTTTT. Its protein product is CASSLGGSNEKLFF.

The chain has TRBV6-5 and TRBJ2-1; the match to TRBD2 covers 9 bases. The ends lost 2 bases at V and 8 bases at J; junction bases unmatched: 1. CDR1 MNHEY and CDR2 SVGAGI come from the germline V gene. The CDR3 length is 13 residues. The CDR3 DNA sequence: TGTGCCAGCAGTTACGGGACTAGCTATGAGCAGTTCTTC. As protein: CASSYGTSYEQFF.

The chain combines TRBV4-2 with TRBJ1-1; TRBD1 is a possible D gene (6 bases). Germline V lookup: CDR1 LGHNA, CDR2 YNFKEQ. Trimming took 5 bases from V and 11 from J, leaving 24 bases between them. CDR3 length: 15 residues. The CDR3 bases are TGTGCCAGCAGCTCGCCGCTACACCTGAGGGGGATCGCTTTCTTT. It yields the protein CASSSPLHLRGIAFF.

V and J are TRBV7-9 and TRBJ1-5; D remains unclear. Germline V CDR1 and CDR2: SEHNR, FQNEAQ (reference sequence). Trimming left V 0 bases short and J 1 base short, with 10 bases between. The CDR3 length is 16 residues. The CDR3 coding sequence is TGTGCCAGCAGCTTAGCGAGGCTTGGGAGCAATCAGCCCCAGCATTTT. Translated: CASSLARLGSNQPQHF.

This rearrangement joins TRBV29-1 to TRBJ2-7; tentative D call: TRBD1 (6 bases). V was clipped by 4 bases and J by 4 bases, with 17 bases between them. Per the germline V gene, CDR1 is SQVTM and CDR2 is ANQGSEA. CDR3 length: 14 residues. The chain's CDR3 is CSVGVRGNYYEQYF. In DNA form, the CDR3 reads TGCAGCGTTGGTGTTAGGGGGAACTATTACGAGCAGTACTTC.

V usage is TRBV11-3 and J usage is TRBJ2-1; 11 bases fit TRBD2. CDR3 size: 15 residues. CDR1 is SGHNT and CDR2 is YENEEA in the germline V gene. After removal of 3 bases from V and 8 bases from J, the junction contained 6 bases not matched to a gene. CDR3 region: CASSLGTSGRHEQFF. The CDR3 DNA is TGTGCCAGCAGCTTGGGGACTAGCGGAAGACATGAGCAGTTCTTC.

V gene TRBV2 combines with J gene TRBJ2-3, with 9 bases lining up with TRBD2. V trimming: 8 bases; J trimming: 5 bases; junction bases outside the gene matches: 8. There are 14 residues in the CDR3. Germline-derived CDR1 and CDR2 are SNHLY and FYNNEI. The CDR3 coding sequence is TGTGCCAGCGGAGGAAAGACTAGCGGAGATACGCAGTATTTT. Its translation is CASGGKTSGDTQYF.

The chain carries TRBV28 and TRBJ2-7, with 7 bases aligning to TRBD1. V trimming: 8 bases; J trimming: 4 bases; junction bases outside the gene matches: 11. The CDR3 sequence is 14 residues long. CDR1 is MDHEN and CDR2 is SYDVKM in the germline V gene. In DNA form, the CDR3 reads TGTGCCAGCGGTCCCCCTGACAGGGTGTACGAGCAGTACTTC. This codes for CASGPPDRVYEQYF.